This T cell receptor beta chain emerged from a study of blood T cell repertoires in COVID-19. Study information: Sites across the United States, Italy and Spain contributed samples from acute and convalescent COVID-19. T cells, B-cell-depleted T cells, or PBMCs provided the cDNA or gDNA that served as material.

Germline V gene data show CDR1 as KGHDR and CDR2 as SFDVKD. Trimming took off 7 bases at V and 8 bases at J, with 8 bases between the two ends. This CDR3 comprises 11 residues. Original processing notes: By means of reference gene primer amplification, nucleated cell counts were estimated. Using immunoSEQ multiplex PCR, the repertoire was profiled, and TCRdb retains in-frame clones only, with some absent. V and J calls and clone size are as listed in that table; D and trimming were resolved from the DNA. This table has tens of thousands of clones, about 90% appearing once. The rearrangement joins TRBV24-1 to TRBJ2-1, with D maybe TRBD1 (6 bases). Sequenced input: peripheral blood. The clonotype originates from an elderly woman with active or convalescent COVID-19. The CDR3 DNA reads TGTGCCACCAGGACAGGCTATGAGCAGTTCTTC. Encoded protein: CATRTGYEQFF.